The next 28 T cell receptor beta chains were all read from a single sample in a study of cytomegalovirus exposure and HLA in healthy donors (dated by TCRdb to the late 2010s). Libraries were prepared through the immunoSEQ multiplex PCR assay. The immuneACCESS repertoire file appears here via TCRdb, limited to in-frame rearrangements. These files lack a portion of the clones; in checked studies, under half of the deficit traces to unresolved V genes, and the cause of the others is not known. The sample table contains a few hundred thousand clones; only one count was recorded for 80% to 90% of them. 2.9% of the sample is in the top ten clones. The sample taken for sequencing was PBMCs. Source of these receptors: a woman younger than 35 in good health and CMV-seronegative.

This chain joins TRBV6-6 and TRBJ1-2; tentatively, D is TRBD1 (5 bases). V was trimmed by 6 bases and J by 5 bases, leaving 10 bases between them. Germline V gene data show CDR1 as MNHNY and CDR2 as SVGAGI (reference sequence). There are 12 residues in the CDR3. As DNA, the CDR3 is TGTGCCAGCAGCCCGACAGTGTATGGCTACACCTTC. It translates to CASSPTVYGYTF.

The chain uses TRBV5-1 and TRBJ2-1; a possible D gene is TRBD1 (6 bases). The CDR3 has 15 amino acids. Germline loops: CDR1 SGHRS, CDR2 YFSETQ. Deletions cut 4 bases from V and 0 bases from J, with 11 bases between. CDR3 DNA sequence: TGCGCCAGCAGCCCTAGGACAGCCTCCTACAATGAGCAGTTCTTC. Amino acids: CASSPRTASYNEQFF.

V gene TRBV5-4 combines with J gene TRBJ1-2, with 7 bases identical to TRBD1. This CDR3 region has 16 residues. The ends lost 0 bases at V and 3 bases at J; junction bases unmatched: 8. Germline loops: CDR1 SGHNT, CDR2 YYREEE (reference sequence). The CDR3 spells CASSLVPGQSYYGYTF. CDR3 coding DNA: TGTGCCAGCAGCTTGGTCCCGGGACAGTCTTACTATGGCTACACCTTC.

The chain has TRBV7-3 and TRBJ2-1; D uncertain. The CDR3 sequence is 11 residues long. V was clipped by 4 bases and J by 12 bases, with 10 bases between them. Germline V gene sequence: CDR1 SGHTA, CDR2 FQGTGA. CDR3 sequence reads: CASSSPAGQFF. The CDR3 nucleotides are TGTGCCAGCAGCTCCCCTGCCGGGCAGTTCTTC.

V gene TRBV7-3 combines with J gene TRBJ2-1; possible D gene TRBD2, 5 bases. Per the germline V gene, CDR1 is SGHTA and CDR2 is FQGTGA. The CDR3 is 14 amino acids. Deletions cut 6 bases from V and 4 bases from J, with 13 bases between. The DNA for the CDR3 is TGTGCCAGCAGTCCGGACTCGTCTTACAATGAGCAGTTCTTC. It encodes CASSPDSSYNEQFF. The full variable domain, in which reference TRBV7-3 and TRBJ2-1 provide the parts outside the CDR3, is GAGVSQTPSNKVTEKGKYVELRCDPISGHTALYWYRQSLGQGPEFLIYFQGTGAADDSGLPNDRFFAVRPEGSVSTLKIQRTERGDSAVYLCASSPDSSYNEQFFGPGTRLTVL.

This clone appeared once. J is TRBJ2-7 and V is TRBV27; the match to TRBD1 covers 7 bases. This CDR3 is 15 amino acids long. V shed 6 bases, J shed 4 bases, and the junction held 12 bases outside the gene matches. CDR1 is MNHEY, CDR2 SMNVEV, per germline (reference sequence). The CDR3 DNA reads TGTGCCAGCAGCAATCCCGGGACAGCTCTATACGAGCAGTACTTC. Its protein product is CASSNPGTALYEQYF.

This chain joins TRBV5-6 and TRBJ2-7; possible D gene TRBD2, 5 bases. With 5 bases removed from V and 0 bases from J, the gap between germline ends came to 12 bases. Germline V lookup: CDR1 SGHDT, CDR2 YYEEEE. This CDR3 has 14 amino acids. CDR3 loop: CASSSPGSSYEQYF. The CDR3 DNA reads TGTGCCAGCAGTTCACCGGGAAGCTCCTACGAGCAGTACTTC.

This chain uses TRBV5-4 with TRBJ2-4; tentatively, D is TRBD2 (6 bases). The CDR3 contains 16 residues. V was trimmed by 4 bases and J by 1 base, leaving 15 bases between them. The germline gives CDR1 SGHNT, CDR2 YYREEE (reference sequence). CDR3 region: CASSPDREQAKNIQYF. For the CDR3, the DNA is TGTGCCAGCAGCCCCGACCGGGAGCAGGCCAAAAACATTCAGTACTTC.

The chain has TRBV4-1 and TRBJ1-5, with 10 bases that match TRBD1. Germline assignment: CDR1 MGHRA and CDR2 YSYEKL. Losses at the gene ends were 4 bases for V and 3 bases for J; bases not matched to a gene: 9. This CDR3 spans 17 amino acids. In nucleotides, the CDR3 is TGCGCCAGCAGCCGCCGGACAGGGGGGAGGGACAATCAGCCCCAGCATTTT. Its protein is CASSRRTGGRDNQPQHF.

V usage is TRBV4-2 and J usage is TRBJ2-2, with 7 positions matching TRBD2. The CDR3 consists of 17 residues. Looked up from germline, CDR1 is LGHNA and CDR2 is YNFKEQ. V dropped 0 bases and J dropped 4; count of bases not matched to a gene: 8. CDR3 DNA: TGTGCCAGCAGCCAAGATGGAAGCGGGAAGGTCACCGGGGAGCTGTTTTTT. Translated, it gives CASSQDGSGKVTGELFF.

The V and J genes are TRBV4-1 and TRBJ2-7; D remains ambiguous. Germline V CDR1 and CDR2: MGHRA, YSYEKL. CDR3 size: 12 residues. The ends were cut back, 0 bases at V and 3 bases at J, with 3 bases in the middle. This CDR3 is CASSQDSYEQYF. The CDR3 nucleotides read TGCGCCAGCAGCCAAGACAGCTACGAGCAGTACTTC.

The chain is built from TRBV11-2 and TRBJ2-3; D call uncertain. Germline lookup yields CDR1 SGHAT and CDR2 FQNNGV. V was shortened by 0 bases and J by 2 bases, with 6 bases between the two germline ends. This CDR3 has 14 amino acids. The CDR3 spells CASSLDRHTDTQYF. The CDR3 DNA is TGTGCCAGCAGCTTAGACAGGCACACAGATACGCAGTATTTT.

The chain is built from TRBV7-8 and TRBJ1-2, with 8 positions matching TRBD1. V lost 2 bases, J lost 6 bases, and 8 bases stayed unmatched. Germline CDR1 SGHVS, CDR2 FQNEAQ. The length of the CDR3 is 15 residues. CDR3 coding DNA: TGTGCCAGCAGCTTACGCGGACAGGGATTAAATGGCTACACCTTC. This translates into CASSLRGQGLNGYTF.

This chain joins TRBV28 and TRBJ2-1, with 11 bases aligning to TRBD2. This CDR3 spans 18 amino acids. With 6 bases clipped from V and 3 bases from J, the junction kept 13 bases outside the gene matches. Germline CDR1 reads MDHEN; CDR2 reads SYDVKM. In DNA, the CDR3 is TGTGCCAGCAGCCCAACTAGCGGGAGAAGCATGGTCTACAATGAGCAGTTCTTC. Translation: CASSPTSGRSMVYNEQFF. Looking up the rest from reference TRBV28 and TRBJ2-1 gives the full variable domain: DVKVTQSSRYLVKRTGEKVFLECVQDMDHENMFWYRQDPGLGLRLIYFSYDVKMKEKGDIPEGYSVSREKKERFSLILESASTNQTSMYLCASSPTSGRSMVYNEQFFGPGTRLTVL.

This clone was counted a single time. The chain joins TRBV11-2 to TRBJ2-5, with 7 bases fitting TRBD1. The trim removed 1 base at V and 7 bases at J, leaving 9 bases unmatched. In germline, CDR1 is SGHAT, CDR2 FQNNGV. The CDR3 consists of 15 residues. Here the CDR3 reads CASSLVEGTAGTQYF. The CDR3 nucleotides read TGTGCCAGCAGCTTAGTAGAGGGGACAGCCGGGACCCAGTACTTC.

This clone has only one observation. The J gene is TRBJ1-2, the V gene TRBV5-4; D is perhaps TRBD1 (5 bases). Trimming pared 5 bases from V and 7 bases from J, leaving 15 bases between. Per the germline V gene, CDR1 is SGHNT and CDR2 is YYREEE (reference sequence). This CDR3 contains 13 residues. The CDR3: CASSRGVYFGYTF. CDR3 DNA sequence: TGTGCCAGCAGTCGGGGGGTCTATTTTGGCTACACCTTC. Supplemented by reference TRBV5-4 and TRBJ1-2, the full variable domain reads ETGVTQSPTHLIKTRGQQVTLRCSSQSGHNTVSWYQQALGQGPQFIFQYYREEENGRGNFPPRFSGLQFPNYSSELNVNALELDDSALYLCASSRGVYFGYTFGSGTRLTVV.

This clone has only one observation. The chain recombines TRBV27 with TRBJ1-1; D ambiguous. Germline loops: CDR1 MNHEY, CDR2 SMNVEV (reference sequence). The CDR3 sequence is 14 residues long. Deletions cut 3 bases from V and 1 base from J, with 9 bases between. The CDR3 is CASSFSQANTEAFF. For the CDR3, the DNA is TGTGCCAGCAGTTTTAGTCAGGCGAACACTGAAGCTTTCTTT.

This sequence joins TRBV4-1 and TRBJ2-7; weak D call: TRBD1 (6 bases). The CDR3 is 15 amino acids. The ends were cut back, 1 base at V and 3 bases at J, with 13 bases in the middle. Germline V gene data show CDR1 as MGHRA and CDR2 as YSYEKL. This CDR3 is CASSQGTEDFYEQYF. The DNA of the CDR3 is TGCGCCAGCAGCCAAGGGACAGAGGATTTCTACGAGCAGTACTTC.

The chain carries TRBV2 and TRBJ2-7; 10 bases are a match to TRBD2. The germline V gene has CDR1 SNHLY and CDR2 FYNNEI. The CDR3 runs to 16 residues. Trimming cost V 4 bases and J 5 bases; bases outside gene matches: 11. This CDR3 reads CASSGGASGSRDEQYF. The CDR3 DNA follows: TGTGCCAGCAGTGGGGGGGCTAGCGGGAGTAGGGACGAGCAGTACTTC.

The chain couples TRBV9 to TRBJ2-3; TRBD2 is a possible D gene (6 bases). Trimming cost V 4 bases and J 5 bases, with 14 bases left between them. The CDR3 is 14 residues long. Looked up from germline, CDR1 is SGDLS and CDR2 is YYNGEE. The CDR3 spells CASSWREEGDTQYF. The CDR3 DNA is TGTGCCAGCAGCTGGAGGGAGGAGGGAGATACGCAGTATTTT.

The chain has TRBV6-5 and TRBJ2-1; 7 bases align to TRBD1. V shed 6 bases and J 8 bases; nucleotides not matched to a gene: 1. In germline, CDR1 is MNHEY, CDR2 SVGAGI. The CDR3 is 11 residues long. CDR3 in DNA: TGTGCCAGCAGAACAGGGGATGAGCAGTTCTTC. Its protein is CASRTGDEQFF.

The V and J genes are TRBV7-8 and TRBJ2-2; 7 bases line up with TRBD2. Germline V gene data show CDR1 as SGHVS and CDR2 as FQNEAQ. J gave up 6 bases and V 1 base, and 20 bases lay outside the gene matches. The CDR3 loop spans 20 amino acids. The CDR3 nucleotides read TGTGCCAGCAGCTTAGGGGTTCTCGGGGGAGGGCTTATTAACGCCGGGGAGCTGTTTTTT. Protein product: CASSLGVLGGGLINAGELFF.

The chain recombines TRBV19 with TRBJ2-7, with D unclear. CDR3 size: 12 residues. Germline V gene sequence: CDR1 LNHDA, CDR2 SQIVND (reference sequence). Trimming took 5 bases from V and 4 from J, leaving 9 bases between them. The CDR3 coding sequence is TGTGCCAGTAGTCCGTCGCAGTACGAGCAGTACTTC. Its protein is CASSPSQYEQYF.

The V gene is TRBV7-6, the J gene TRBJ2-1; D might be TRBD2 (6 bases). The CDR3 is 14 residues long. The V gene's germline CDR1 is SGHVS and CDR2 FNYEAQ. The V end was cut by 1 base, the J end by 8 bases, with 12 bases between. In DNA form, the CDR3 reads TGTGCCAGCAGCTTAGGTGGCGCGGGGCATGAGCAGTTCTTC. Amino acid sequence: CASSLGGAGHEQFF.

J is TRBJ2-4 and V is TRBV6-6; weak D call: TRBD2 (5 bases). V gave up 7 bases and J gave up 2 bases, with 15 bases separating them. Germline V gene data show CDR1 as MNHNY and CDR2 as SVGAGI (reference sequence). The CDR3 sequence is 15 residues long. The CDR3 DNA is TGTGCCAGCATCCTAAACGGGGTTACCAAAAACATTCAGTACTTC. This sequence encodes CASILNGVTKNIQYF.

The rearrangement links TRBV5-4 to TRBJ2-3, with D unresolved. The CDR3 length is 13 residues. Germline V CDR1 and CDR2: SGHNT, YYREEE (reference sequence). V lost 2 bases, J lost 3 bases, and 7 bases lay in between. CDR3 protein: CASSFGATDTQYF. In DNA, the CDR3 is TGTGCCAGCAGCTTTGGTGCGACAGATACGCAGTATTTT.

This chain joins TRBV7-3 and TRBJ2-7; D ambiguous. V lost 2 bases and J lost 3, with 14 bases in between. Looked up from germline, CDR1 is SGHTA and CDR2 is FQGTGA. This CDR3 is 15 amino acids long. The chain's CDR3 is CASSLSSDSFYEQYF. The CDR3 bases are TGTGCCAGCAGCTTATCGTCTGACTCGTTCTACGAGCAGTACTTC.

This CDR3 is CASSLKQGATTEAFF. CDR3 in DNA: TGTGCCAGCAGCTTGAAACAGGGGGCAACCACTGAAGCTTTCTTT. This chain joins TRBV5-4 and TRBJ1-1, with 9 positions matching TRBD1. Trimming removed 1 base from V and 4 bases from J; junction bases left unmatched: 5. The CDR3 consists of 15 residues. Per the germline V gene, CDR1 is SGHNT and CDR2 is YYREEE (reference sequence).